The text below deals with one T cell receptor (beta chain). A read error may produce the germline difference seen at one junction end. The CDR3 is made up of 15 amino acids. Germline CDR1 is SEHNR and CDR2 is FQNEAQ (reference sequence). Authors of the study amplified TCR beta CDR3 regions from RNA transcripts. The study used the HTBI primer set for a first-round RT-PCR of the TCR CDR3. TCRdb re-analysed the multiplex PCR reads in MiXCR, keeping a single row per CDR3 protein. Of around 760,000 distinct CDR3 sequences in the sample, 35% are singletons; the top ten hold more than 25%. This specimen comes from a study of T cells in Graves' hyperthyroidism and ophthalmopathy.

The V gene is TRBV7-9, the J gene TRBJ1-6, with D unclear. The sample taken for sequencing was blood. This clonotype was sampled from a middle-aged woman with Graves' hyperthyroidism. This CDR3 reads CASSKLSSYNSPPHF. The CDR3 bases are TGTGCCAGCAGTAAGCTAAGCTCCTATAATTCACCCCCCCACTTT. The full variable domain, with the rest looked up from reference TRBV7-9 and TRBJ1-6, is DTGVSQNPRHKITKRGQNVTFRCDPISEHNRLYWYRQTLGQGPEFLTYFQNEAQLEKSRLLSDRFSAERPKGSFSTLEIQRTEQGDSAMYLCASSKLSSYNSPPHFGNGTRLTVT.